This T cell receptor (beta chain) was identified during a study of regulatory and conventional T cells in RAG deficiency (dated by TCRdb to 2016 to 2017). With regard to the full study: To compare the diversity and composition of the repertoires of Treg, conventional CD4+ and CD8+ T cells between RAG-deficient patients and healthy controls, the study applied high-throughput TCR beta sequencing. What the work shows at the level of the full study, not this receptor alone: RAG-deficient patients showed markedly lower Shannon entropy and higher Simpson indices than control T-cell subpopulations. Rather than being bona fide Treg cells, the sorted CD25-high CD127-low cells in Omenn syndrome patients may represent peripherally activated cells. Shorter CDR3 lengths were found in all patient T-cell subsets, and >85% Treg-Tconv repertoire overlap at nucleotide and amino acid level was observed in Omenn syndrome patients. Some T-cell subset analyses were not done for some subjects. In Omenn syndrome and CID/AS patients compared with controls, roughly 99-fold fewer unique TCR beta sequences were detected from Treg cells, versus 8 to 10-fold fewer for other subsets.

Before genomic DNA extraction, conventional CD4+ T cells were purified from blood as CD25-low CD127-high cells. For repertoire analyses, the comparison group consisted of 7 or 8 healthy control donors. Library generation was performed with the immunoSEQ multiplex PCR assay. Rearranged TCR beta chain products were amplified from genomic DNA of sorted T-cell subsets and sequenced. Under the source paper's analysis protocol: Repertoire diversity of productive TCR beta rearrangements was quantified using Shannon entropy and Simpson indices. To gauge clonal expansion, the frequencies of the 100 most abundant productive TCR beta clonotypes among total reads were added together. The TRB repertoires were scored with a self-reactivity index built on which amino acids appear at CDR3beta positions 6 and 7. Two-way ANOVA was used for repertoire analyses, and Student t or Mann-Whitney tests were used for flow cytometric analyses. Here the immuneACCESS table is served through TCRdb, limited to in-frame sequences with V and J called. Missing clones are a known gap in these copies; in checked studies unresolved V genes cover under half, and the rest lacks a known reason. D and trimming come from the DNA, and the V and J calls and clone size come from that table. The sample records about 46,000 clones, approximately 90% of which are singletons. In total, the top ten clones hold around 0.5% of the sample.

A word on this clone: The target of this receptor is not known. No much larger clone is present one base from it, and per-base qualities are unavailable.

From a lookup of the germline V gene, CDR1 and CDR2 are SGHRS and YFSETQ. The junction shows trimming of 1 base on V and 12 bases on J, plus 17 bases between the germline ends. The CDR3 runs 14 amino acids, cysteine and phenylalanine included. Only the CDR3 DNA is retained, 42 bases long and in frame from the first base. This sample also belongs to another study, concerning regulatory T cells. The second study reports: The multiplex PCR relied on 52 forward TRBV primers and 13 reverse TRBJ primers, and amplification bias was corrected through assay-based and computational methods. In patients, repertoires had restricted unique TRB V-J pairs and skewed V and J gene usage, with regulatory T cells showing the most marked changes. The study compared T-cell receptor beta repertoires of sorted regulatory, conventional CD4+ and CD8+ T cells in CD3G-deficient patients with those in healthy controls. Ficoll density separation was used to isolate peripheral blood mononuclear cells. Within the immunoSEQ assay, multiplex PCR amplified rearranged TRB loci from genomic DNA. TRB amplicons were sequenced on an Illumina HiSeq platform. Raw sequences were error-filtered and aligned to reference gene sequences by custom algorithms and were subsequently analyzed with the immunoSEQ online tools. Frequencies of productive and nonproductive TRB rearrangements were evaluated among both unique and total sequences. For group comparisons, t tests, Mann-Whitney tests or two-way ANOVA were performed in Prism software.

The material sequenced was CD4+ effector T cells sorted from blood. The rearranged chain carries TRBV5-1 and TRBJ2-1; the D gene is possibly TRBD1, with 5 bases matching. The clonotype was recovered from a human donor in good health. The encoded CDR3 is CASSLFARVDGQFF. The DNA is as follows: TGCGCCAGCAGCTTGTTCGCCAGGGTCGATGGGCAGTTCTTC. This CDR3, with the reference TRBV5-1 and TRBJ2-1 proteins standing in past its ends, gives the full variable domain KAGVTQTPRYLIKTRGQQVTLSCSPISGHRSVSWYQQTPGQGLQFLFEYFSETQRNKGNFPGRFSGRQFSNSRSEMNVSTLELGDSALYLCASSLFARVDGQFFGPGTRLTVL.